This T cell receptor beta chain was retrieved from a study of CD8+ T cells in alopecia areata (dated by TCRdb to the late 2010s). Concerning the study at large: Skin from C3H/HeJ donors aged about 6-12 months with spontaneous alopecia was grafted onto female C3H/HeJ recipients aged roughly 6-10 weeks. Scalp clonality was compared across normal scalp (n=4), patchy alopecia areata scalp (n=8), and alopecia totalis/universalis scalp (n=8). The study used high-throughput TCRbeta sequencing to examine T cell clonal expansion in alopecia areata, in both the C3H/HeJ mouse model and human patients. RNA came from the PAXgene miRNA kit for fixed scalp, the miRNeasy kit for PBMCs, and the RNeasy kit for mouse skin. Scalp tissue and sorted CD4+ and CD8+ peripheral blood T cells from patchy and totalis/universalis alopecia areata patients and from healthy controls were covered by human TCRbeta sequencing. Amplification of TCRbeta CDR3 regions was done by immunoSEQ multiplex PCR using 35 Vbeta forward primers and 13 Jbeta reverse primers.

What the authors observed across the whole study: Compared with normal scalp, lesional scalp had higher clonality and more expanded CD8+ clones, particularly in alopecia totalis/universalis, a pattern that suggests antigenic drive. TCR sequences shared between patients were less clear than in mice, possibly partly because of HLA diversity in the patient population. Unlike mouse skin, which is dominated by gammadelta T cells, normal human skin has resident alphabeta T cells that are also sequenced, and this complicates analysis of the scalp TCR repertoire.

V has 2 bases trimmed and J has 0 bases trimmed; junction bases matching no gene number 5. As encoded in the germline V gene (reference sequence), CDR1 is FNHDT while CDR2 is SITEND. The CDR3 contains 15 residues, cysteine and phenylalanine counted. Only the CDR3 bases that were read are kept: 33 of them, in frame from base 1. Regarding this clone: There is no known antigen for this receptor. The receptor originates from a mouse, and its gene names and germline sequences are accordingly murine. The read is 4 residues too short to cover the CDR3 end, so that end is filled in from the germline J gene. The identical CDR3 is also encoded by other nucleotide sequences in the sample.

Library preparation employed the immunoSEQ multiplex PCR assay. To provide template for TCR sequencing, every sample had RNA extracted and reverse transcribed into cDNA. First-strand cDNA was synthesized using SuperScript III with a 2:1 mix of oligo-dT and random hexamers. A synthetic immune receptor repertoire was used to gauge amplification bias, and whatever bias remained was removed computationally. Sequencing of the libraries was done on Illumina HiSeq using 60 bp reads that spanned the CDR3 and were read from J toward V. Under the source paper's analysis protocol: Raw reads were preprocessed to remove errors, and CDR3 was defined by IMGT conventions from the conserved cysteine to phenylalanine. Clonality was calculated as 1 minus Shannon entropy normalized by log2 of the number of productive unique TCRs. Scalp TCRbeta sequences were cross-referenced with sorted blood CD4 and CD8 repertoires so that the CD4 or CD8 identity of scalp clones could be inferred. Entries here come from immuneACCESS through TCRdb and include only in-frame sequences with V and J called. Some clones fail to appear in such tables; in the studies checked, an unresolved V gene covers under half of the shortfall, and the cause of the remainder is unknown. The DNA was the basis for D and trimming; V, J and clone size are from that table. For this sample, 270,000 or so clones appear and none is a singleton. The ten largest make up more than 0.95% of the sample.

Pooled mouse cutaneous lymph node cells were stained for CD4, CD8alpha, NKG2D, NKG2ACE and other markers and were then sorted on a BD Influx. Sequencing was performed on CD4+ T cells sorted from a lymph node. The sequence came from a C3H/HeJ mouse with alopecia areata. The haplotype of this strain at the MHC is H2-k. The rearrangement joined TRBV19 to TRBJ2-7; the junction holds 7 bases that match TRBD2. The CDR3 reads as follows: CASSITGASSYEQYF. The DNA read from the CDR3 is TGTGCCAGCAGTATCACTGGGGCCAGCTCCTAT.